What follows are 8 T cell receptor beta chains derived from one specimen sequenced in a study of cytomegalovirus exposure and HLA in healthy donors. It was with 60 Vbeta and 13 Jbeta primers that the PCR ran. Sequenced by immunoSEQ multiplex PCR; TCRdb stores in-frame clones only, minus some. The sample consists of around 55,000 clones, around 79% of them appearing once. Source material: PBMCs. The origin of the receptors is a female donor in good health and CMV-seronegative.

The J gene is TRBJ2-3, the V gene TRBV5-1; 8 positions agree with TRBD2. Germline V gene data show CDR1 as SGHRS and CDR2 as YFSETQ. V lost 1 base, J lost 1 base, and 5 bases stayed unmatched. CDR3 length equals 16 residues. CDR3 region: CASSLLAGGRTDTQYF. In DNA form, the CDR3 reads TGCGCCAGCAGCTTGCTCGCGGGGGGCCGCACAGATACGCAGTATTTT.

The V call is TRBV11-3, the J call TRBJ2-5; 10 nucleotides agree with TRBD2. V lost 1 base, J lost 3 bases, and 8 bases stayed unmatched. Germline lookup yields CDR1 SGHNT and CDR2 YENEEA. This CDR3 spans 17 amino acids. The CDR3 loop is CASSLGGAGGPEETQYF. Here the CDR3 DNA reads TGTGCCAGCAGCTTAGGAGGAGCGGGGGGGCCAGAAGAGACCCAGTACTTC. Using reference TRBV11-3 and TRBJ2-5 for the parts outside the CDR3, the full variable domain is EAGVVQSPRYKIIEKKQPVAFWCNPISGHNTLYWYLQNLGQGPELLIRYENEEAVDDSQLPKDRFSAERLKGVDSTLKIQPAELGDSAVYLCASSLGGAGGPEETQYFGPGTRLLVL.

This clone was detected only a few times. This rearrangement joins TRBV19 to TRBJ2-1; 8 bases are shared with TRBD2. The V gene end was trimmed by 3 bases and the J gene end by 3 bases; junction bases not matched to a gene: 7. CDR1 and CDR2 (germline): LNHDA, SQIVND (reference sequence). This CDR3 comprises 16 residues. The DNA of the CDR3 is TGTGCCAGTAGTATGGGGGAGGGACTAGGCTACAATGAGCAGTTCTTC. Its protein is CASSMGEGLGYNEQFF.

The gene calls are TRBV28 and TRBJ2-7; maybe TRBD2 (5 bases). This CDR3 has 14 residues. V lost 4 bases and J 3 bases, leaving 13 bases between the germline ends. CDR1 and CDR2 (germline): MDHEN, SYDVKM. CDR3 sequence: CASSSLSGSYEQYF. The CDR3 DNA reads TGTGCCAGCAGTTCCCTTTCTGGGAGCTACGAGCAGTACTTC.

The genes are TRBV2 and TRBJ2-3; tentative D call: TRBD2 (5 bases). Germline V gives CDR1 SNHLY, CDR2 FYNNEI. V was pared by 2 bases and J by 7 bases, with 13 bases between. This CDR3 has 14 amino acids. The CDR3 DNA is TGTGCCAGCAGTGAAAGTGGGAGTCGAAATACGCAGTATTTT. Encoded protein: CASSESGSRNTQYF.

The genes are TRBV6-5 and TRBJ1-6; the D is unclear. The CDR3 totals 15 residues. Trimming shortened V by 0 bases and J by 5 bases, and 8 bases separated the two germline ends. CDR1 and CDR2 from the germline V gene are MNHEY and SVGAGI. CDR3 nucleotide sequence: TGTGCCAGCAGTTACTCTTTGAGGGATAATTCACCCCTCCACTTT. Protein sequence: CASSYSLRDNSPLHF.

This clone appeared a single time. This rearrangement joins TRBV2 to TRBJ2-5; 8 bases are shared with TRBD1. The V gene's germline CDR1 is SNHLY and CDR2 FYNNEI. The junction had 8 bases not matched to a gene; V was cut back by 3 bases and J by 5 bases. The CDR3 totals 15 residues. The CDR3 DNA follows: TGTGCCAGCAGTGAGAGACAGGGGCGCTCGGAGACCCAGTACTTC. This gives the protein CASSERQGRSETQYF.

The rearrangement links TRBV28 to TRBJ1-6; 8 bases line up with TRBD1. The V segment lost 3 bases and the J segment 10 bases; nucleotides outside the gene matches: 8. The CDR3 runs to 15 residues. Germline loops: CDR1 MDHEN, CDR2 SYDVKM. The CDR3 loop is CASSFGGPGGSPLHF. The CDR3 DNA is TGTGCCAGCAGTTTCGGGGGTCCAGGGGGCTCACCCCTCCACTTT.